This T cell receptor beta chain was recorded in a study of blood T cell repertoires in COVID-19. Whole-study context: Acute-phase and convalescent COVID-19 samples originated in the United States, Italy and Spain. T cells, B-cell-depleted T cells, or PBMCs supplied cDNA or gDNA.

Original analysis: From reference gene primer amplification, estimates of nucleated cell counts were derived. Method: immunoSEQ multiplex PCR; TCRdb's copy keeps in-frame clones and lacks some. For V, J and clone size, that table is used; D and trimming come from the DNA. In the table there are approximately 74,000 clones, roughly 79% of which are singletons. The CDR3 loop spans 15 amino acids. V lost 6 bases and J lost 6, with 18 bases in between. The germline V gene has CDR1 SNHLY and CDR2 FYNNEI. This sequence was found in a human donor in a cohort sampled during active COVID-19. The sequenced material came from peripheral blood. V gene TRBV2 combines with J gene TRBJ1-5; D gene ambiguous. This CDR3 is CASSTTGYGSQPQHF. The CDR3 nucleotides are TGTGCCAGCAGCACGACGGGATATGGGAGTCAGCCCCAGCATTTT.